The present entry profiles one TCR beta chain with its context. Its antigen is not identified. This record belongs to a study of OX40 agonist ivuxolimab in advanced cancers. Whole-study results and caveats: CD4+ and CD8+ blood T cells expanded clonally by week 6 at 0.1 to 3.0 mg/kg.

TCRdb's copy holds only in-frame clones and misses some; the assay was immunoSEQ multiplex PCR. The repertoire holds 50,000 to 55,000 clones, roughly 84% seen once, with approximately 1.5% in the top ten. The sample was CD4+ or CD8+ T cells sorted from blood, taken in a trial of the OX40 agonist ivuxolimab. The receptor was derived from an adult with an advanced solid tumor such as melanoma, head and neck, liver or kidney cancer.

The CDR3 sequence is CASQQGNQPQHF. The CDR3 DNA reads TGTGCCAGCCAACAAGGGAATCAGCCCCAGCATTTT. The chain has TRBV5-6 and TRBJ1-5; D unresolved. The CDR3 loop spans 12 amino acids. Trimming cost V 7 bases and J 4 bases, with 9 bases left between them. CDR1 SGHDT and CDR2 YYEEEE come from the germline V gene.